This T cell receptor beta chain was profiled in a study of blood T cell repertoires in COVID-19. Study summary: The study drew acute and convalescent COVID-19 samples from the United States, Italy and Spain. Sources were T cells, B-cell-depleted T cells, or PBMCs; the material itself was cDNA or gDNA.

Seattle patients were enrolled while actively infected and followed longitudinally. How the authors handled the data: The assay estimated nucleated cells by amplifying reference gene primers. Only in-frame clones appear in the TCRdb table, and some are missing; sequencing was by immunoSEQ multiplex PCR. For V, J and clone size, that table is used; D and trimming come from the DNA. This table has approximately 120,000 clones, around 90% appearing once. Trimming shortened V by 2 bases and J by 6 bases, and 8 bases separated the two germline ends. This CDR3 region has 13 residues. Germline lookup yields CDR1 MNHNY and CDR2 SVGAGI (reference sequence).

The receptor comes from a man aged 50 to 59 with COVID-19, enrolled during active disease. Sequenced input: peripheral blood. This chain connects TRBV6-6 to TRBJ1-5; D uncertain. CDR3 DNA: TGTGCCAGCAGTTACGGCGGACTTCAGCCCCAGCATTTT. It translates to CASSYGGLQPQHF.